The source of this T cell receptor (beta chain) is a study of vaccination effects on CD4 cells after COVID-19. Background on the study: The cohort was immunized with two doses of either the BNT162b2 or mRNA-1273 vaccine.

Looked up from germline, CDR1 is SGHRS and CDR2 is YFSETQ. V was pared by 2 bases and J by 5 bases, with 17 bases between. The CDR3 contains 15 residues. Measured with immunoSEQ multiplex PCR; TCRdb has only the in-frame clones, and not every one. The data show some 30,000 clones, 72% seen once. Ahead of sequencing, the ViraFEST assay grew antigen-specific CD4+ T cells using viral peptide pools. The culture ran for about 11 days, and then CD4+ T cells were isolated. A positive SARS-CoV-2 PCR test fell between March and December 2020. This clone has just a few counts. Its antigen is still unknown. V and J are TRBV5-1 and TRBJ2-7; TRBD1 or TRBD2 may be the D gene (5 bases each). This TCR was recovered from a human donor who had a prior SARS-CoV-2 infection. The sample consisted of CD4+ T cells from PBMCs cultured with a peptide pool, taken before COVID-19 vaccination. The CDR3 DNA is TGCGCCAGCAGCTTTAATCCAGGGACCGACAACGAGCAGTACTTC. Protein product: CASSFNPGTDNEQYF.